This TCR beta chain was recorded in a study of identical twins. Whole-study results and caveats: Recombination models fit unrelated individuals' TCR alpha sharing but underestimated twins'. Zero-insertion analyses could be partly confounded by invariant MAIT and iNKT cells.

This clonotype showed up just a few times. Its antigen is not known. Every sampled donor was Caucasian and healthy. Germline-derived CDR1 and CDR2 are SNHLY and FYNNEI. This CDR3 is 11 amino acids long. Trimming cost V 8 bases and J 8 bases, with 12 bases left between them. TCRdb used MiXCR to reprocess the 5' RACE reads, holding one entry per CDR3 protein. The repertoire holds hundreds of thousands of distinct CDR3 sequences, with around 8% as singletons. The same specimen was also included in a second study, on yellow fever vaccine responses in identical twins.

This clonotype was sampled from a woman between 18 and 30 years old in good health. V and J are TRBV2 and TRBJ1-2; no firm D call. Sequencing used memory (CD45RO+) T cells sorted from blood. As DNA, the CDR3 is TGTGCCAGCGCCCTCTCCCGGGGCTACACCTTC. It specifies CASALSRGYTF.